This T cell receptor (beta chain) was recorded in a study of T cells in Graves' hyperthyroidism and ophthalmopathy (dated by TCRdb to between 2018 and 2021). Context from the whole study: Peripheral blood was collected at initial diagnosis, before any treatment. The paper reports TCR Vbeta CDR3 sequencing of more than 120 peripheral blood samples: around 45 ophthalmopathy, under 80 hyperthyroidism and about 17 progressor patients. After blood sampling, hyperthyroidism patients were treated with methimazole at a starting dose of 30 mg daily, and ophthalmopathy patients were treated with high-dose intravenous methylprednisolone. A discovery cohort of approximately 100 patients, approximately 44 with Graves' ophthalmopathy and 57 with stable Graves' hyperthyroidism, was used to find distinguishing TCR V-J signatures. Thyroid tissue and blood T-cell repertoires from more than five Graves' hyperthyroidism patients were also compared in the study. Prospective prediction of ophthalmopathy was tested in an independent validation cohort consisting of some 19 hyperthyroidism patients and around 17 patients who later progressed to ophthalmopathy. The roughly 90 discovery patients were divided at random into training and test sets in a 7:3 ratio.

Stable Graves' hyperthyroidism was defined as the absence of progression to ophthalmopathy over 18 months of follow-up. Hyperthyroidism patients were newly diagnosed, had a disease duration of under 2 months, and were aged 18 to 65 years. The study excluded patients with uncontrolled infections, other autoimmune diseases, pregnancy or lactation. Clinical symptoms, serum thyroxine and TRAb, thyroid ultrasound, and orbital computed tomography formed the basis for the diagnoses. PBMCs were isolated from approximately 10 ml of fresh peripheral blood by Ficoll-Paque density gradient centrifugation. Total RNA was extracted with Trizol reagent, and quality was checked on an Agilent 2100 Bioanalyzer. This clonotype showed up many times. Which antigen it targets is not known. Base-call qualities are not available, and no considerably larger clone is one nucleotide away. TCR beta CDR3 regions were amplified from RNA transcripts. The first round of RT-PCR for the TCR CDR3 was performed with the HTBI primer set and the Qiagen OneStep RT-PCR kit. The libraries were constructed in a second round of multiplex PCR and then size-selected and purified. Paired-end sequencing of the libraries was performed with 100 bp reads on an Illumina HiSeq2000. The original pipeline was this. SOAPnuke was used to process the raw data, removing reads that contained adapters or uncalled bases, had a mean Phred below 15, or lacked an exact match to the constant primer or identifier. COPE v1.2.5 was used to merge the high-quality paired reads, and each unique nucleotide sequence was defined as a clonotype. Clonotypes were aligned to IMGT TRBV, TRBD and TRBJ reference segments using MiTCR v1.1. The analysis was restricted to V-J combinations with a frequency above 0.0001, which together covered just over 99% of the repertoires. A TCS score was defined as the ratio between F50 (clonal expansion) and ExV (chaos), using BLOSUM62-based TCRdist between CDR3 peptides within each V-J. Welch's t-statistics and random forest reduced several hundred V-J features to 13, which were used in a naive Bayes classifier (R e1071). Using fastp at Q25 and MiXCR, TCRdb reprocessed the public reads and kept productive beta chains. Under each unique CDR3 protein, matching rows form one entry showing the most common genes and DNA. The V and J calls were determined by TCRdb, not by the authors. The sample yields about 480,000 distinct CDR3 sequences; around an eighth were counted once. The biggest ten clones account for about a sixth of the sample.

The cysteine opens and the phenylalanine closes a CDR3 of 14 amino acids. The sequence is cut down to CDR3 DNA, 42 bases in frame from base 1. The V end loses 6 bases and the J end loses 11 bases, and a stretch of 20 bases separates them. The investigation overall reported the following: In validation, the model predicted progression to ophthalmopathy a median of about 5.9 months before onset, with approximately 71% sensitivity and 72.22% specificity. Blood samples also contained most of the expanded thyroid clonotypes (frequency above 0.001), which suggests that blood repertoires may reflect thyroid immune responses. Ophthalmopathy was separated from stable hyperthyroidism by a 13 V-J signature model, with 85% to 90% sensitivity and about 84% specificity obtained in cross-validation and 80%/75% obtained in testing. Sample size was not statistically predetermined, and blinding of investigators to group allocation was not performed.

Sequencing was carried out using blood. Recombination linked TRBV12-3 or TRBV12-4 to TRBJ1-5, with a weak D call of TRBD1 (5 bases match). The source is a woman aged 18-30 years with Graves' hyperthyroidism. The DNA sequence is TGTGCCAGCAGCCCTGGGGCAGGCCTTAGGGCCCAGCATTTT. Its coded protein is CASSPGAGLRAQHF.